Following are 7 T cell receptor beta chains from one sample sequenced in a study of T cells after somatic rescue of genetic block. Sequenced by immunoSEQ multiplex PCR; TCRdb stores in-frame clones only, minus some. The data show tens of thousands of clones, 85% to 90% seen once. Sequenced: peripheral blood mononuclear cells (PBMCs). These receptor sequences come from a woman aged 18 to 35.

The CDR3 protein is CASSVDRGAYEQYF. CDR3 coding DNA: TGTGCCAGCAGCGTGGACAGGGGGGCGTACGAGCAGTACTTC. The chain links TRBV9 to TRBJ2-7; 10 nucleotides match TRBD1. V lost 2 bases to trimming and J lost 4 bases; unmatched junction nucleotides: 3. The CDR3 runs to 14 residues. The germline gives CDR1 SGDLS, CDR2 YYNGEE.

The chain uses TRBV5-1 and TRBJ1-1; D call uncertain. Looked up from germline, CDR1 is SGHRS and CDR2 is YFSETQ. Trimming removed 4 bases from V and 2 bases from J, with 12 bases in between. The CDR3 spans 14 residues. The CDR3, as DNA: TGCGCCAGCAGCGTTGATGGACTAAACACTGAAGCTTTCTTT. As protein: CASSVDGLNTEAFF.

The chain uses TRBV2 and TRBJ1-5; weak D call: TRBD1 (6 bases). The CDR3 loop spans 15 amino acids. The germline V gene encodes CDR1 SNHLY and CDR2 FYNNEI. Between the trimmed V and J ends, which lost 6 bases and 1 base, there was a span of 13 bases. The CDR3 DNA reads as TGTGCCAGCAGCCCCAACCAGGGGAGCAATCAGCCCCAGCATTTT. This sequence encodes CASSPNQGSNQPQHF.

The rearrangement links TRBV27 to TRBJ2-5, with 13 bases that match TRBD2. There are 13 residues in the CDR3. The germline V gene encodes CDR1 MNHEY and CDR2 SMNVEV (reference sequence). The J segment lost 10 bases and the V segment lost 7 bases, leaving 6 bases of the junction unmatched. Written as DNA, the CDR3 is TGTGCCAGCACCACTAGCGGGAGGGTGAACCAGTACTTC. Translating it yields CASTTSGRVNQYF.

The V gene is TRBV19, the J gene TRBJ1-2; D not resolved. The V and J ends lost 10 bases and 0 bases respectively, with 15 bases between them. Germline CDR1 LNHDA, CDR2 SQIVND (reference sequence). This CDR3 has 14 amino acids. CDR3 DNA sequence: TGTGCCACCGCTGCTGTAAATGCTAACTATGGCTACACCTTC. It codes for CATAAVNANYGYTF.

The chain joins TRBV21-1 to TRBJ2-7; TRBD2 was called by the table and not checked on the DNA. TRBV21-1 is a pseudogene locus. There are 18 residues in the CDR3. The CDR3 bases are TGTGCCAGCACCTATCATAAACCCCGACTCGGCGGGAGGACGGAGCAGTACTTC. Protein product: CASTYHKPRLGGRTEQYF.

This chain uses TRBV13 with TRBJ2-1, with 7 nucleotides matching TRBD2. The CDR3 runs to 15 residues. Germline CDR1 is PRHDT and CDR2 is FYEKMQ (reference sequence). With 3 bases clipped from V and 5 bases from J, the junction kept 7 bases outside the gene matches. This CDR3 reads CASSFNGGGDNEQFF. In DNA, the CDR3 is TGTGCCAGCAGCTTTAATGGGGGAGGGGACAATGAGCAGTTCTTC.